The 18 T cell receptor beta chains below were found in one sample sequenced in a study of blood T cell repertoires in COVID-19. Clones were sequenced by immunoSEQ multiplex PCR, and TCRdb holds only the in-frame ones, with some missing. The table lists approximately 70,000 clones, around 90% of them singletons. Source material: peripheral blood. All receptors come from a woman aged 55-69 years with active COVID-19.

The V call is TRBV19, the J call TRBJ2-3, with a weak D call TRBD2 (6 bases). The germline CDR1 and CDR2 sequences are LNHDA and SQIVND (reference sequence). The CDR3 covers 15 residues. Trimming took off 3 bases at V and 2 bases at J, with 12 bases between the two ends. The CDR3 protein is CASSIGTAYTDTQYF. The CDR3 DNA sequence: TGTGCCAGTAGTATTGGGACTGCATACACAGATACGCAGTATTTT.

The chain carries TRBV18 and TRBJ2-7, with TRBD1 matching over 10 bases. Germline CDR1 and CDR2: KGHSH and LQKENI. V shed 4 bases, J shed 6 bases, and the junction held 12 bases outside the gene matches. The CDR3 extends over 16 amino acids. CDR3 in amino acids: CASSLSPGQGISEQYF. DNA of the CDR3: TGTGCCAGCTCACTGAGCCCGGGACAGGGGATTTCCGAGCAGTACTTC.

This chain joins TRBV7-2 and TRBJ2-6; D is unclear. This CDR3 has 14 amino acids. Germline loops: CDR1 SGHTA, CDR2 FQGNSA. Trimming pared 5 bases from V and 2 bases from J, leaving 7 bases between. CDR3 nucleotide sequence: TGTGCCAGCAGCCTCCTAGCTGGGGCCAACGTCCTGACTTTC. The encoded protein is CASSLLAGANVLTF.

This sequence joins TRBV2 and TRBJ1-4, with D uncertain. Trimming left V 5 bases short and J 7 bases short, with 11 bases between. From germline, CDR1 is SNHLY and CDR2 FYNNEI. The CDR3 covers 13 residues. CDR3 loop: CASSYLSGEKLFF. The CDR3 nucleotides read TGTGCCAGCAGTTACCTCTCGGGTGAAAAACTGTTTTTT.

This chain joins TRBV7-9 and TRBJ2-3; D uncertain. The germline CDR1 and CDR2 sequences are SEHNR and FQNEAQ (reference sequence). The V end lost 1 base, the J end lost 6 bases, and 8 bases lay between the germline ends. The CDR3 extends over 13 amino acids. CDR3 DNA: TGTGCCAGCAGCTTAGGTCTAGGTGATACGCAGTATTTT. As protein: CASSLGLGDTQYF.

The chain combines TRBV19 with TRBJ2-7; tentative D call: TRBD1 (5 bases). The CDR3 consists of 16 residues. The V gene lost 4 bases and the J gene lost 4 bases, with 20 bases spanning the gap. Per the germline V gene, CDR1 is LNHDA and CDR2 is SQIVND (reference sequence). CDR3: CASSNPPQGGRYEQYF. CDR3 coding DNA: TGTGCCAGTAGTAACCCCCCGCAGGGTGGGCGATACGAGCAGTACTTC.

This clone was seen only once. This chain uses TRBV10-1 with TRBJ2-7; 10 positions agree with TRBD1. V gave up 4 bases and J gave up 3 bases; unmatched junction bases: 15. The germline gives CDR1 WNHNN, CDR2 SYGVQD (reference sequence). The CDR3 runs to 18 residues. This CDR3 reads CASSGRPTGTGAVYEQYF. CDR3 nucleotides: TGCGCCAGCAGTGGGAGACCAACCGGGACAGGGGCCGTCTACGAGCAGTACTTC.

The chain carries TRBV11-2 and TRBJ2-7; 7 bases align to TRBD1. The germline V gene has CDR1 SGHAT and CDR2 FQNNGV. This CDR3 contains 14 residues. V trimming: 2 bases; J trimming: 3 bases; junction bases outside the gene matches: 4. This CDR3 reads CASSLYGTVYEQYF. The CDR3 nucleotides read TGTGCCAGCAGCTTATACGGGACAGTCTACGAGCAGTACTTC.

This chain's CDR3 is CASSSDPAGAFF. The CDR3 coding sequence is TGTGCCAGCAGTTCTGATCCTGCCGGAGCTTTCTTT. This sequence joins TRBV6-5 and TRBJ1-1; D remains unclear. The CDR3 covers 12 residues. The germline gives CDR1 MNHEY, CDR2 SVGAGI. Between the trimmed V and J ends, which lost 4 bases and 10 bases, there was a span of 13 bases.

This chain connects TRBV28 to TRBJ2-7; 15 bases map to TRBD2. CDR1 and CDR2 from the germline V gene are MDHEN and SYDVKM. V shed 3 bases and J 5 bases; nucleotides not matched to a gene: 8. The CDR3 has 17 amino acids. In DNA form, the CDR3 reads TGTGCCAGCAGTTTCAGGATGGGACTAGCGGGAGGCCACGAGCAGTACTTC. Translated, it gives CASSFRMGLAGGHEQYF.

The CDR3 DNA follows: TGTGCCAGACAAGACAGACTCTATGGCTACACCTTC. Its translation is CARQDRLYGYTF. This chain joins TRBV2 and TRBJ1-2; TRBD1 is a possible D gene (5 bases). The CDR3 contains 12 residues. V dropped 9 bases and J dropped 4 bases, with 12 bases sitting between them. Germline CDR1 is SNHLY and CDR2 is FYNNEI.

The rearrangement uses TRBV5-1 and TRBJ1-1; D unresolved. V shed 0 bases and J shed 7 bases, with 10 bases lying between them. The CDR3 spans 13 residues. The germline V gene encodes CDR1 SGHRS and CDR2 YFSETQ. CDR3 sequence reads: CASSLGHALEAFF. DNA of the CDR3: TGCGCCAGCAGCTTGGGACACGCCCTTGAAGCTTTCTTT.

The J gene is TRBJ1-3, the V gene TRBV29-1; weak D call: TRBD1 (6 bases). V lost 7 bases and J 4 bases, leaving 8 bases between the germline ends. Germline values: CDR1 SQVTM, CDR2 ANQGSEA. This CDR3 region has 11 residues. The CDR3 DNA is TGCAGCGGACAGGAAGGAAACACCATATATTTT. Amino acids: CSGQEGNTIYF.

This chain links TRBV15 with TRBJ1-6, with a weak D call TRBD1 (5 bases). The CDR3 extends over 16 amino acids. Germline-derived CDR1 and CDR2 are LNHNV and YYDKDF (reference sequence). Deletions cut 0 bases from V and 5 bases from J, with 11 bases between. The chain's CDR3 is CATSRDQGRNNSPLHF. The DNA for the CDR3 is TGTGCCACCAGCAGAGATCAGGGCAGAAATAATTCACCCCTCCACTTT.

On this clone: The junction does not match germline at one end; this may be a read error. The J gene is TRBJ2-2, the V gene TRBV7-7; TRBD1 matches 10 bases. Germline V gene data show CDR1 as SSHAT and CDR2 as FNYEAQ (reference sequence). This CDR3 has 15 residues. The DNA for the CDR3 is TGTGCTAGCAGCCCGACAGGGGGCAAAACCGGGGAGCTGTTTTTT. This codes for CASSPTGGKTGELFF.

The chain recombines TRBV28 with TRBJ2-2, with TRBD1 matching over 7 bases. The CDR3 has 16 residues. Trimming removed 2 bases from V and 5 bases from J; junction bases left unmatched: 8. Germline-derived CDR1 and CDR2 are MDHEN and SYDVKM. The chain's CDR3 is CASSLRIGTATGELFF. The CDR3 DNA sequence: TGTGCCAGCAGTTTACGAATAGGGACAGCTACCGGGGAGCTGTTTTTT.

The rearrangement uses TRBV7-9 and TRBJ1-2, with 8 bases lining up with TRBD1. The CDR3 loop spans 14 amino acids. Germline CDR1 is SEHNR and CDR2 is FQNEAQ (reference sequence). Trimming took 5 bases from V and 4 from J; bases not matched to a gene: 6. The CDR3: CASSPGQGAYGYTF. CDR3 sequence (DNA): TGTGCCAGCAGCCCCGGACAGGGAGCCTATGGCTACACCTTC.

The CDR3 nucleotides read TGTGCCAGCAGCCCCCTAGCGGGAGGGTCCTACGAGCAGTACTTC. This translates into CASSPLAGGSYEQYF. This chain uses TRBV6-5 with TRBJ2-7, with TRBD2 matching over 12 bases. Germline V lookup: CDR1 MNHEY, CDR2 SVGAGI. V lost 6 bases and J lost 1; bases outside the gene matches: 4. The CDR3 consists of 15 residues.